Below, 15 T cell receptor beta chains from the same sample are listed, as sequenced in a study of cytomegalovirus exposure and HLA in healthy donors. Use of 60 Vbeta and 13 Jbeta primers characterized the PCR. TCRdb's copy holds only in-frame clones and misses some; the assay was immunoSEQ multiplex PCR. The sample shows about 170,000 clones, about four fifths of them seen only once. Sequencing was done on a sample of PBMCs. Receptors originate from a woman younger than 30 in good health and CMV-seronegative.

The rearrangement links TRBV19 to TRBJ2-5; D gene unclear. Between the trimmed V and J ends, which lost 4 bases and 2 bases, there was a span of 8 bases. Per the germline V gene, CDR1 is LNHDA and CDR2 is SQIVND (reference sequence). The CDR3 is made up of 13 amino acids. The CDR3, as DNA: TGTGCCAGTAGTAAAAACCAGCAAGAGACCCAGTACTTC. Amino acids: CASSKNQQETQYF.

The chain has TRBV27 and TRBJ2-1; unclear D gene. This CDR3 region has 12 residues. The germline V gene encodes CDR1 MNHEY and CDR2 SMNVEV (reference sequence). Trimming took 0 bases from V and 10 from J, leaving 7 bases between them. CDR3 DNA sequence: TGTGCCAGCAGTTTATCCAGTCAAGAGCAGTTCTTC. This gives the protein CASSLSSQEQFF.

J is TRBJ1-4 and V is TRBV28; D ambiguous. Germline V gene lookup returns CDR1 MDHEN and CDR2 SYDVKM. V gave up 11 bases and J gave up 0 bases, with 13 bases separating them. CDR3 length: 14 residues. CDR3: CAASTVATNEKLFF. In DNA form, the CDR3 reads TGTGCCGCCAGTACCGTTGCAACTAATGAAAAACTGTTTTTT.

This chain links TRBV19 with TRBJ2-7; TRBD1 aligns across 7 bases. This CDR3 is built from 15 residues. CDR1 and CDR2 from the germline V gene are LNHDA and SQIVND (reference sequence). V lost 1 base and J lost 3; bases outside the gene matches: 6. The CDR3 DNA reads as TGTGCCAGTAGTATAGCCTCGGGGACAGACTACGAGCAGTACTTC. The encoded protein is CASSIASGTDYEQYF. The full variable domain, rest sourced from reference TRBV19 and TRBJ2-7, is DGGITQSPKYLFRKEGQNVTLSCEQNLNHDAMYWYRQDPGQGLRLIYYSQIVNDFQKGDIAEGYSVSREKKESFPLTVTSAQKNPTAFYLCASSIASGTDYEQYFGPGTRLTVT.

This chain connects TRBV14 to TRBJ1-1; a possible D gene is TRBD1 (6 bases). Trimming stripped 3 bases from V and 10 bases from J, with 15 bases between. The CDR3 contains 13 residues. CDR1 is SGHDN, CDR2 FVKESK, per germline. CDR3 region: CASSHSGGAGAFF. Written as DNA, the CDR3 is TGTGCCAGCAGCCACTCCGGGGGGGCGGGAGCTTTCTTT.

The gene calls are TRBV2 and TRBJ2-1, with 7 bases matching TRBD1. CDR1 and CDR2 from the germline V gene are SNHLY and FYNNEI. Losses at the gene ends were 8 bases for V and 6 bases for J; bases not matched to a gene: 13. The CDR3 spans 15 residues. The CDR3 DNA reads TGTGCCAGCGCTACAGGGGTACGAACTGGCAATGAGCAGTTCTTC. Protein sequence: CASATGVRTGNEQFF.

CDR3 sequence (DNA): TGTGCCAGTAGTATAGGACGGGCAACTAATGAAAAACTGTTTTTT. Amino acids: CASSIGRATNEKLFF. The rearrangement uses TRBV19 and TRBJ1-4, with no clear D. Deletions cut 1 base from V and 0 bases from J, with 6 bases between. CDR3 length equals 15 residues. Germline V gene sequence: CDR1 LNHDA, CDR2 SQIVND (reference sequence).

Only a few counts were recorded for this clone. V is TRBV7-9 and J is TRBJ1-2; D is undetermined. The germline V and J ends were trimmed by 5 bases and 5 bases, with 18 bases remaining between them. CDR1 SEHNR and CDR2 FQNEAQ come from the germline V gene (reference sequence). The CDR3 is 15 amino acids. CDR3 in amino acids: CASSPSLVAIYGYTF. The CDR3 coding sequence is TGTGCCAGCAGCCCGTCTTTGGTGGCCATTTATGGCTACACCTTC.

The genes are TRBV10-1 and TRBJ2-1; 7 nucleotides agree with TRBD2. V dropped 6 bases and J dropped 0; count of bases not matched to a gene: 11. The CDR3 spans 17 residues. CDR1 and CDR2 from the germline V gene are WNHNN and SYGVQD (reference sequence). CDR3 DNA: TGCGCCAGCAGCGTCTTGCCTAGCGGCAGCTCCTACAATGAGCAGTTCTTC. It yields the protein CASSVLPSGSSYNEQFF.

This chain joins TRBV11-3 and TRBJ1-2; D call uncertain. Germline V CDR1 and CDR2: SGHNT, YENEEA. CDR3 length: 13 residues. V was cut by 1 base and J by 5 bases, with 8 bases left in between. In DNA, the CDR3 is TGTGCCAGCAGCTTAGGGCAGAAGTATGGCTACACCTTC. Protein sequence: CASSLGQKYGYTF.

V gene TRBV12-2 combines with J gene TRBJ2-6; TRBD1, as called in the table, went unchecked against the DNA. TRBV12-2 is designated a pseudogene. The CDR3 consists of 13 residues. The CDR3 DNA follows: TGTGCAAGTCGAGGGGGCGGGGCCAACGTCCTGACTTTC. Amino acids: CASRGGGANVLTF.

The J gene is TRBJ1-1, the V gene TRBV11-2; D is possibly TRBD1 (6 bases). The CDR3 has 13 amino acids. The ends were cut back, 8 bases at V and 3 bases at J, with 13 bases in the middle. Germline V gene data show CDR1 as SGHAT and CDR2 as FQNNGV. The CDR3 protein is CASWGRGHTEAFF. DNA of the CDR3: TGTGCCAGCTGGGGGCGGGGGCACACTGAAGCTTTCTTT.

This chain joins TRBV6-1 and TRBJ1-2, with 7 bases identical to TRBD1. The V and J ends lost 4 bases and 7 bases, in that order; junction bases with no gene match: 6. This CDR3 contains 13 residues. From germline, CDR1 is MNHNS and CDR2 SASEGT. In nucleotides, the CDR3 is TGTGCCAGCAGTGTACGGGACAGCTCTGGCTACACCTTC. This sequence encodes CASSVRDSSGYTF.

This clone was detected only once. V and J are TRBV19 and TRBJ2-1; TRBD1 aligns across 9 bases. With V trimmed by 3 bases and J by 7 bases, 7 bases remained unmatched. Germline V gene sequence: CDR1 LNHDA, CDR2 SQIVND (reference sequence). The CDR3 spans 15 residues. The CDR3 protein is CASSIVPGTGNEQFF. The CDR3 nucleotides read TGTGCCAGTAGTATTGTCCCGGGGACAGGGAATGAGCAGTTCTTC.

This chain connects TRBV10-3 to TRBJ1-1; 11 bases are a match to TRBD1. V was pared by 8 bases and J by 4 bases, with 9 bases of the junction left unmatched. Germline V CDR1 and CDR2: ENHRY, SYGVKD. CDR3 length: 15 residues. The CDR3 bases are TGTGCCATCGGACTTTGGGACAGGGGGGGCACTGAAGCTTTCTTT. This encodes CAIGLWDRGGTEAFF.